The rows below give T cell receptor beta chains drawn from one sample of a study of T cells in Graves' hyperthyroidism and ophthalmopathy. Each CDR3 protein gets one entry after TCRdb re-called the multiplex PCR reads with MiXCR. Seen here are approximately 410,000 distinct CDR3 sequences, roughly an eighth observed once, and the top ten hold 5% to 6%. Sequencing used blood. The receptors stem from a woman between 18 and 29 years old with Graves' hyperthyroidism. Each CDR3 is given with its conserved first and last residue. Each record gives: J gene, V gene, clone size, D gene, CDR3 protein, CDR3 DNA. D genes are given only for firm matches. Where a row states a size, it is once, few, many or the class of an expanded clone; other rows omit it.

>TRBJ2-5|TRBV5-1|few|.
CASSARDQETQYF
TGCGCCAGCAGCGCAAGAGATCAAGAGACCCAGTACTTC
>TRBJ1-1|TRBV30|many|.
CAWRDILNTEAFF
TGTGCCTGGAGAGATATATTGAACACTGAAGCTTTCTTT
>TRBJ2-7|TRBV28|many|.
CASSLSSRTYEQYF
TGTGCCAGCAGTTTAAGTAGCCGTACCTACGAGCAGTACTTC
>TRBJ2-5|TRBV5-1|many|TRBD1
CASSRDRAEETQYF
TGCGCCAGCAGCCGGGACAGGGCTGAAGAGACCCAGTACTTC
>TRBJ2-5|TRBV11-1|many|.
CASRTQGLYLQETQYF
TGTGCAAGCCGAACACAGGGCCTATACCTCCAAGAGACCCAGTACTTC
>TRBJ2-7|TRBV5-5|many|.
CASSSHGSGSIYYEQYF
TGTGCCAGCAGCTCTCACGGGTCGGGGAGCATTTACTACGAGCAGTACTTC
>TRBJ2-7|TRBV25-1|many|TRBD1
CASSEFAGGGKEYEQYF
TGTGCCAGCAGTGAATTCGCAGGGGGTGGTAAGGAATACGAGCAGTACTTC
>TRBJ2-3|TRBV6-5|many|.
CASSYISQTSTDTQYF
TGTGCCAGCAGTTACATCAGTCAGACTAGCACAGATACGCAGTATTTT
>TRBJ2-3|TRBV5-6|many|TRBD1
CASSSGQPGDTQYF
TGTGCCAGCAGCTCGGGACAGCCTGGGGATACGCAGTATTTT
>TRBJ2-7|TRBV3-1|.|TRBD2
CASSPGIRDYNAYEQYF
TGTGCCAGCAGCCCCGGGATCCGGGACTATAACGCCTACGAGCAGTACTTC
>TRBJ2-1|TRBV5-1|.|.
CASSSSGVGEQFF
TGCGCCAGCAGTTCCTCGGGGGTAGGTGAGCAGTTCTTC
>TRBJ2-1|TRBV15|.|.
CATSSGTEPPEFF
TGTGCCACCAGCAGTGGGACCGAGCCTCCTGAGTTCTTC
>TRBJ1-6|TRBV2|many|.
CASRRDQDSPLHF
TGTGCCAGCAGGAGGGACCAGGATTCACCCCTCCACTTT
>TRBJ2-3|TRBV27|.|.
CASSLSRALDTQYF
TGTGCCAGCAGTTTAAGTCGGGCCCTAGATACGCAGTATTTT
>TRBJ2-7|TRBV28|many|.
CASRRATKGNEQYF
TGTGCCAGCAGACGTGCCACCAAAGGGAACGAGCAGTACTTC
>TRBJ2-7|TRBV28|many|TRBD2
CASSFGRGGEQYF
TGTGCCAGCAGTTTCGGGAGGGGAGGCGAGCAGTACTTC
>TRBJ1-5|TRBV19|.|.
CASSIVEVQPQHF
TGTGCCAGTAGTATAGTTGAGGTTCAGCCCCAGCATTTT
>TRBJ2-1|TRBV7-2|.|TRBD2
CASSPLAGASSSYNEQFF
TGTGCCAGCAGCCCTCTAGCGGGAGCTTCCAGCTCCTACAATGAGCAGTTCTTC
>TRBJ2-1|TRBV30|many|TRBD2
CAWSRGLAGLNEQFF
TGTGCCTGGAGTAGGGGACTAGCGGGCTTGAATGAGCAGTTCTTC
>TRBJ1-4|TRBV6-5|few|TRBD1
CASSYGTGGREKLFF
TGTGCCAGCAGTTACGGGACAGGGGGACGTGAAAAACTGTTTTTT
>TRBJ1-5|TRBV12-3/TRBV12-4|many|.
CASSLVRQPQHF
TGTGCCAGCAGTTTAGTGCGGCAGCCCCAGCATTTT
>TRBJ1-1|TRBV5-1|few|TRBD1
CASSSGQGLDTEAFF
TGCGCCAGCAGCTCCGGACAGGGACTGGACACTGAAGCTTTCTTT
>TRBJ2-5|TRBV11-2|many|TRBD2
CASSYGLAGVETQYF
TGTGCCAGCAGCTACGGACTAGCGGGAGTGGAGACCCAGTACTTC
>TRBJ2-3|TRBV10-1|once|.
CASSGSGSNTDTQYF
TGCGCCAGCAGTGGATCCGGATCTAACACAGATACGCAGTATTTT
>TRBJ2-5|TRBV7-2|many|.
CASSPSYHAETQYF
TGTGCCAGCAGCCCATCATACCATGCGGAGACCCAGTACTTC
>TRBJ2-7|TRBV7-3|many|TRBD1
CASSPWDSYEQYF
TGTGCCAGCAGCCCCTGGGACAGCTACGAGCAGTACTTC
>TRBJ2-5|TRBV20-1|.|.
CGARDPGSPETQYF
TGCGGTGCTAGAGATCCCGGCAGCCCGGAGACCCAGTACTTC
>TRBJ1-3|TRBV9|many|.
CASSVDAGAGNTIYF
TGTGCCAGCAGCGTAGACGCGGGGGCTGGAAACACCATATATTTT
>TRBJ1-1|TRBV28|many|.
CASSLTQGMNTEAFF
TGTGCCAGCAGCCTGACACAGGGAATGAACACTGAAGCTTTCTTT
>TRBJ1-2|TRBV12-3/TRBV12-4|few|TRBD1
CASSVATGGQLYGYTF
TGTGCCAGCAGCGTAGCTACAGGGGGACAGCTCTATGGCTACACCTTC
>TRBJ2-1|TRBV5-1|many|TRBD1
CASSLGDRDYNEQFF
TGCGCCAGCAGCTTGGGGGACAGGGACTACAATGAGCAGTTCTTC
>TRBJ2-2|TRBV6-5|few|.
CASNTPERTLPGGAGELFF
TGTGCCAGCAATACTCCGGAACGGACGCTCCCTGGAGGAGCCGGGGAGCTGTTTTTT
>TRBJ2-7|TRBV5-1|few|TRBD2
CASSKGLAGVYEQYF
TGCGCCAGCAGCAAGGGACTAGCGGGAGTTTACGAGCAGTACTTC
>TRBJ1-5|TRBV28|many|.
CASSPLWGAGNQPQHF
TGTGCCAGCAGCCCCTTGTGGGGCGCGGGCAATCAGCCCCAGCATTTT
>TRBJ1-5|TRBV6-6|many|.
CASSYSRQGYQPQHF
TGTGCCAGCAGTTACTCGAGGCAGGGGTATCAGCCCCAGCATTTT
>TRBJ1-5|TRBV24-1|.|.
CATSDGTGWSQPQHF
TGTGCCACCAGTGATGGGACGGGGTGGAGTCAGCCCCAGCATTTT
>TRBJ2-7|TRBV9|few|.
CASSVGGTQSYEQYF
TGTGCCAGCAGCGTAGGCGGGACGCAGAGCTACGAGCAGTACTTC
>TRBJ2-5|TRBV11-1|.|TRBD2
CASSAALSGSRAGETQYF
TGTGCCAGCAGCGCCGCCCTCAGCGGGAGTAGGGCCGGGGAGACCCAGTACTTC
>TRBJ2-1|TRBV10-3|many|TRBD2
CATAGRERLNEQFF
TGTGCCACCGCTGGGCGGGAGCGACTGAATGAGCAGTTCTTC
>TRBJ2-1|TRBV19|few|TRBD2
CASSITSALNEQFF
TGTGCCAGTAGTATTACTAGCGCCCTCAATGAGCAGTTCTTC
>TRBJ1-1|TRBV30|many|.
CAWTPLRGNTEAFF
TGTGCCTGGACCCCCCTTCGGGGGAACACTGAAGCTTTCTTT
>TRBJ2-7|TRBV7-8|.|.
CASSLGGAGEQYF
TGTGCCAGCAGCTTAGGTGGGGCCGGGGAGCAGTACTTC
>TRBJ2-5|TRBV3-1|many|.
CASSQIQETQYF
TGTGCCAGCAGCCAAATCCAGGAGACCCAGTACTTC
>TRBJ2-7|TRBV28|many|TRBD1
CASGNPGTADNEQYF
TGTGCCAGCGGAAATCCCGGGACAGCAGACAACGAGCAGTACTTC
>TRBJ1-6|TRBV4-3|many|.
CASSDSIRNSPLHF
TGCGCCAGCAGCGACAGTATAAGGAATTCACCCCTCCACTTT
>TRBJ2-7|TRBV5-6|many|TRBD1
CASSGDTGALLYEQYF
TGTGCCAGCAGCGGTGACACAGGGGCTCTCCTCTACGAGCAGTACTTC
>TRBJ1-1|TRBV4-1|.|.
CASSQVRTPMNTEAFF
TGCGCCAGCAGCCAAGTTCGCACCCCCATGAACACTGAAGCTTTCTTT
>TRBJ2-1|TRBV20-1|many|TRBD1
CSARSGTGSQSTYQSTYNEQFF
TGCAGTGCTAGGTCCGGGACAGGGTCACAGAGTACATATCAGAGTACATACAATGAGCAGTTCTTC
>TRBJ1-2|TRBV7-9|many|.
CASSLGAVEGYTF
TGTGCCAGCAGCTTAGGGGCGGTTGAAGGCTACACCTTC
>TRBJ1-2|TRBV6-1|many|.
CASSVLIPGQRANYGYTF
TGTGCCAGCAGTGTCCTTATTCCGGGACAACGCGCTAACTATGGCTACACCTTC
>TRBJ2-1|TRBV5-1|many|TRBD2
CASSLGRYSKTSGIYNEQFF
TGCGCCAGCAGCTTGGGGCGGTACTCTAAGACTAGCGGGATCTACAATGAGCAGTTCTTC
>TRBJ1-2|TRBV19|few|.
CASIKGSHYGYTF
TGTGCCAGTATCAAGGGATCGCACTATGGCTACACCTTC
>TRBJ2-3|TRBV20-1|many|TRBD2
CSARTLAGVGTDTQYF
TGCAGTGCTAGGACGCTAGCGGGAGTGGGAACAGATACGCAGTATTTT
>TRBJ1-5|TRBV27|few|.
CASSLRGGTNQPQHF
TGTGCCAGCAGTTTAAGGGGAGGTACCAATCAGCCCCAGCATTTT
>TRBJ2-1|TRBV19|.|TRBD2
CASSMASGRYGEQFF
TGTGCCAGTAGTATGGCTAGCGGGAGATACGGTGAGCAGTTCTTC
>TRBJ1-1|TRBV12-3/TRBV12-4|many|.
CASSDATGDGAAFF
TGTGCCAGCAGTGACGCAACGGGGGATGGGGCCGCTTTCTTT
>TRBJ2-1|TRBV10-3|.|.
CAISGDTYRGNEQFF
TGTGCCATCAGTGGGGACACCTATCGCGGCAATGAGCAGTTCTTC
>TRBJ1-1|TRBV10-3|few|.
CAISESTGYTEAFF
TGTGCCATCAGTGAGTCCACAGGATACACTGAAGCTTTCTTT
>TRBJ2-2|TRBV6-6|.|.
CASSYRVNTGELFF
TGTGCCAGCAGTTACAGGGTGAACACCGGGGAGCTGTTTTTT
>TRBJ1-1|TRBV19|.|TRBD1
CASTAEDRDTEAFF
TGTGCCAGTACTGCGGAGGACAGGGACACTGAAGCTTTCTTT